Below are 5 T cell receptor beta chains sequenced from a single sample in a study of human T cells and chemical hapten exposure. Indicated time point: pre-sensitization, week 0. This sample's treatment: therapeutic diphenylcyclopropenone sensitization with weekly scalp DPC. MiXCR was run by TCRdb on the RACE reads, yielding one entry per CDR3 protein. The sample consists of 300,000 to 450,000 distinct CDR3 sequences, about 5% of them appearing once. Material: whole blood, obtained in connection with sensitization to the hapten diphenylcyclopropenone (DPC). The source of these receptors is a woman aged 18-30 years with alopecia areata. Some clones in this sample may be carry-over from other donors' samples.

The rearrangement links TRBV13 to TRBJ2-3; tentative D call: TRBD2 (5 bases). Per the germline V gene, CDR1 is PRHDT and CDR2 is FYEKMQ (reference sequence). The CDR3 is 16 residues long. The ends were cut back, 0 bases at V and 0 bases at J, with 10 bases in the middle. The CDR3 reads CASSLGGRTSTDTQYF. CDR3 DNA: TGTGCCAGCAGCTTAGGAGGCAGGACTAGCACAGATACGCAGTATTTT.

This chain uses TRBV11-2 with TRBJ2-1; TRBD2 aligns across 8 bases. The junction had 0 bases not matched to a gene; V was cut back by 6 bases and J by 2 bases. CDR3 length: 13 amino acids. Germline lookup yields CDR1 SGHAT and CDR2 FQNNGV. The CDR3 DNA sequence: TGTGCCAGCAGGCGGGGGGCCTACAATGAGCAGTTCTTC. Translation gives CASRRGAYNEQFF.

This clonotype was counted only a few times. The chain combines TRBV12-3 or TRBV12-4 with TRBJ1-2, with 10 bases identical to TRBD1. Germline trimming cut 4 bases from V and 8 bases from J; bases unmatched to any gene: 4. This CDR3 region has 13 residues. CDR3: CASSSDRGQGYTF. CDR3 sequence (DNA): TGTGCCAGCAGTTCCGACAGGGGGCAAGGCTACACCTTC.

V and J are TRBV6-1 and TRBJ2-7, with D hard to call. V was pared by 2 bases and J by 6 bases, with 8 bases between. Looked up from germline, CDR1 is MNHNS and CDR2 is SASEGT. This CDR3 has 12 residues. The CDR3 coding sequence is TGTGCCAGCAGTGAACGACGCCCCGAGCAGTACTTC. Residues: CASSERRPEQYF.

This chain's CDR3 is CASSPRDRVTDTQYF. The CDR3 region has the DNA TGTGCCAGCAGTCCCCGGGACAGGGTCACAGATACGCAGTATTTT. V usage is TRBV12-3 or TRBV12-4 and J usage is TRBJ2-3, with 9 positions matching TRBD1. With V trimmed by 5 bases and J by 2 bases, 5 bases remained unmatched. CDR3 length equals 15 residues.